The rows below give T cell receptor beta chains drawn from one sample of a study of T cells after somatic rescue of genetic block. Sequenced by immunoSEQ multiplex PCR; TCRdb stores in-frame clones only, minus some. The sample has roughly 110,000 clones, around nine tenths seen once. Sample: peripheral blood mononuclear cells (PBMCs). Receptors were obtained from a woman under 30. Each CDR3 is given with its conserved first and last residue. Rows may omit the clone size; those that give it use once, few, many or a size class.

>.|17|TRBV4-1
CASSQGVGTGFTDTQYF
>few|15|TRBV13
CASSPGRSSGNTIYF
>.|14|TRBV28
CASSLGQVQETQYF
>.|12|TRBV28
CASHTSNQPQHF
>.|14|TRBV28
CASSLWRGNTEAFF
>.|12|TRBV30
CAWNYVEDTQYF
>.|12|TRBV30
CAWNQGGDTQYF
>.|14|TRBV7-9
CASSSRPLQETQYF
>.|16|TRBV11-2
CASSSRGRVQQETQYF
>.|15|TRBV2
CASSVTQGAREKLFF
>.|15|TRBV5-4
CASSLGALYQETQYF
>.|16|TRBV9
CASSVAGRGGGYGYTF
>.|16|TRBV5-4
CASSLTSGGAHNEQFF
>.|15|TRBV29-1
CSVAKGDPLLYGYTF
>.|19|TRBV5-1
CASSREETSGYSAPDTQYF
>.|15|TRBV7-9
CASSALATSNEKLFF
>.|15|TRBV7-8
CASSSGQVWNQPQHF
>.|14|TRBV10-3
CAIRRAQTNTEAFF
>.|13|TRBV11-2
CASSLEELGELFF
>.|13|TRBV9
CASSVAEVSEQYF
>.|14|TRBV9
CASSPMTGGLEAFF
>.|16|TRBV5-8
CASKSGTGGTNEKLFF
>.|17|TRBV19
CASSIVGLISGANVLTF
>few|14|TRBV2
CASRSTGWDTEAFF
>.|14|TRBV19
CASSISLAPYEQYF
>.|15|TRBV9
CASSVSQGVNYGYTF
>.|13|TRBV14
CASSPGTANIQYF
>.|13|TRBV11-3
CASEGANTGELFF
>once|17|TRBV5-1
CASSTPDRGGTNEKLFF
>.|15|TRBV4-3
CASSQGPGPGYGYTF
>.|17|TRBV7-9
CASSFPRRGGLRETQYF
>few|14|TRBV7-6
CASSLAGGNYEQYF
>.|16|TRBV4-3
CASSQGTGGPNYGYTF
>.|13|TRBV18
CASSLGTGYEQYF
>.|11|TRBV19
CASSATGGYTF
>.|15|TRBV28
CASSFLGGGAGEQYF
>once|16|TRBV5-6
CASSLGLVPAYNEQFF
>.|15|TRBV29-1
CSVELRGGGANEQFF
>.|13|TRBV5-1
CASSLAGGEGYTF
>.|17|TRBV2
CASSDDYRTFHTDTQYF
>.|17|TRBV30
CAWSVPPTGPLNTEAFF
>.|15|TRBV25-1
CASSDIQAPNTEAFF
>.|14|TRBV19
CASSFSGGDTEAFF
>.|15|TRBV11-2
CASSPGTLNTGELFF
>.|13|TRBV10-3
CAIRGKMNTEAFF
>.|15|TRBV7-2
CASSLVTGGVNTIYF
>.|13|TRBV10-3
CAISGQVVYGYTF
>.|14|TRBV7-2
CASSVRRSTDTQYF
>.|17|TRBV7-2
CASSLAFGPLAKNIQYF
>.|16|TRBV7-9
CASSFQGRLVNYGYTF
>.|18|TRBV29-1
CSVEILGTSGGAFRELFF